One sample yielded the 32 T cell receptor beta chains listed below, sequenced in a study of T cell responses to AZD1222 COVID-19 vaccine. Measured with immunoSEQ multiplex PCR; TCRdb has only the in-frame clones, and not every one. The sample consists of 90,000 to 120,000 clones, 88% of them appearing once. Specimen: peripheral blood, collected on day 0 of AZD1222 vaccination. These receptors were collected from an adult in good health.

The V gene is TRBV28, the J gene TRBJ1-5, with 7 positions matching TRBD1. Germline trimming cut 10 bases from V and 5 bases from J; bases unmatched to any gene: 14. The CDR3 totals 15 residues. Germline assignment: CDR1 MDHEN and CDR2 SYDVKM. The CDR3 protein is CATQPGTAYHQPQHF. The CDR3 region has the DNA TGTGCCACCCAACCCGGGACAGCGTATCATCAGCCCCAGCATTTT.

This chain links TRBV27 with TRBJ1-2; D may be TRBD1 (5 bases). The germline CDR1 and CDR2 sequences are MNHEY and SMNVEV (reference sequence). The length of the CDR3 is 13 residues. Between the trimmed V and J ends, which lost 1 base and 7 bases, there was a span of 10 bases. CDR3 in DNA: TGTGCCAGCAGTTTATGGGGGGGTGCTGGCTACACCTTC. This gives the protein CASSLWGGAGYTF.

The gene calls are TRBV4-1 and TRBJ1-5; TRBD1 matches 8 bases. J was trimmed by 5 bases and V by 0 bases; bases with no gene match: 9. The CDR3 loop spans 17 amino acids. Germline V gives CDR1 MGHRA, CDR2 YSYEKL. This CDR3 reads CASSQDKQGEWDQPQHF. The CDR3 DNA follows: TGCGCCAGCAGCCAAGACAAACAGGGGGAATGGGATCAGCCCCAGCATTTT.

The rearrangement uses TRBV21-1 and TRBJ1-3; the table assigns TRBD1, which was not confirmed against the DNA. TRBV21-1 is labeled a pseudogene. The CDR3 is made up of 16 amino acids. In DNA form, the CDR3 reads TGTGCCAAAATATTCCGGGACAGGAAAGACGGAAACACCATATATTTT. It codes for CAKIFRDRKDGNTIYF.

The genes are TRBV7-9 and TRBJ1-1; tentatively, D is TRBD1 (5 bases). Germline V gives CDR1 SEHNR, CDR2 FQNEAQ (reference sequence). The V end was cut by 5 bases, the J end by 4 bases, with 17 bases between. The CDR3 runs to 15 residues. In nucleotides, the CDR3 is TGTGCCAGCAGCGTATTGGGGGTCCTGAGCACTGAAGCTTTCTTT. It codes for CASSVLGVLSTEAFF. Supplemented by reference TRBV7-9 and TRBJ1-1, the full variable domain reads DTGVSQNPRHKITKRGQNVTFRCDPISEHNRLYWYRQTLGQGPEFLTYFQNEAQLEKSRLLSDRFSAERPKGSFSTLEIQRTEQGDSAMYLCASSVLGVLSTEAFFGQGTRLTVV.

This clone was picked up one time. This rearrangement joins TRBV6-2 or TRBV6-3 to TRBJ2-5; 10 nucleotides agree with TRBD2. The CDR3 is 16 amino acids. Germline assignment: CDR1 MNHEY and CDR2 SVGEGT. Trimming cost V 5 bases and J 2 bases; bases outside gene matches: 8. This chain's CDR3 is CASSTGSGGWQETQYF. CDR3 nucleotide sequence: TGTGCCAGCAGTACGGGTAGCGGGGGGTGGCAAGAGACCCAGTACTTC.

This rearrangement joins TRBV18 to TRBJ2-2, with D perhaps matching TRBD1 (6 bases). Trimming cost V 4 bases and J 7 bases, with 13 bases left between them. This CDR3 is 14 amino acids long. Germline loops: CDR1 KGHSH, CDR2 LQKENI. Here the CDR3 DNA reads TGTGCCAGCTCACTACAAGGGGGACACGGGGAGCTGTTTTTT. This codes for CASSLQGGHGELFF.

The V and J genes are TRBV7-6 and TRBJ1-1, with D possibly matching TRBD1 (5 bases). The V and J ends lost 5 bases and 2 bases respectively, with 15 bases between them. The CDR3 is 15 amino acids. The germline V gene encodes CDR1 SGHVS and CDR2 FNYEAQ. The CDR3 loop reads CASSPGRDGNTEAFF. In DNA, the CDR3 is TGTGCCAGCAGCCCCGGCCGGGACGGTAACACTGAAGCTTTCTTT.

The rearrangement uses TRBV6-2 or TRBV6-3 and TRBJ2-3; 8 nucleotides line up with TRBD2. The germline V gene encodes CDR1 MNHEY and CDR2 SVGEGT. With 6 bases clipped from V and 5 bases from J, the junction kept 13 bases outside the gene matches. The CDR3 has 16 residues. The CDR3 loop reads CASSLYLGAGGDTQYF. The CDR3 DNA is TGTGCCAGCAGCCTCTACCTAGGTGCGGGAGGAGATACGCAGTATTTT.

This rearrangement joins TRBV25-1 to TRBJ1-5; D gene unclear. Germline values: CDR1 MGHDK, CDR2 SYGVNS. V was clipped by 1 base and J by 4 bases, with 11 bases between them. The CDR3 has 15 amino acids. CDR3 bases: TGTGCCAGCAGTGAATCGGTTGCAACTAATCAGCCCCAGCATTTT. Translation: CASSESVATNQPQHF.

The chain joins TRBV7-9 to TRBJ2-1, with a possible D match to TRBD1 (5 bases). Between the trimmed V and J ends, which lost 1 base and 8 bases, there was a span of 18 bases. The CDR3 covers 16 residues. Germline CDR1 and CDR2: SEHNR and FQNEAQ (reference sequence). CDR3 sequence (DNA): TGTGCCAGCAGCTTAGAAGGCAGGGTGCCTTGGGATGAGCAGTTCTTC. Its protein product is CASSLEGRVPWDEQFF.

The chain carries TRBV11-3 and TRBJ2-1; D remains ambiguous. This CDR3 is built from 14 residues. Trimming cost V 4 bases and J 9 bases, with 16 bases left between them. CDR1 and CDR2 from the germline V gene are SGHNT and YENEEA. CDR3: CASSSHSGLGEQFF. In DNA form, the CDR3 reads TGTGCCAGCAGCTCCCACTCAGGATTGGGTGAGCAGTTCTTC. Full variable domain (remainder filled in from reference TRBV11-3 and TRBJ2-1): EAGVVQSPRYKIIEKKQPVAFWCNPISGHNTLYWYLQNLGQGPELLIRYENEEAVDDSQLPKDRFSAERLKGVDSTLKIQPAELGDSAVYLCASSSHSGLGEQFFGPGTRLTVL.

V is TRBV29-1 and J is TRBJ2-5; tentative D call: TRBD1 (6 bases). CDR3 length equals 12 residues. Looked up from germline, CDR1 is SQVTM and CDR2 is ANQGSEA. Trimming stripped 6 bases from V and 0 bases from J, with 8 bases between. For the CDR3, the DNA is TGCAGCGTGGACAGTTACCAAGAGACCCAGTACTTC. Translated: CSVDSYQETQYF.

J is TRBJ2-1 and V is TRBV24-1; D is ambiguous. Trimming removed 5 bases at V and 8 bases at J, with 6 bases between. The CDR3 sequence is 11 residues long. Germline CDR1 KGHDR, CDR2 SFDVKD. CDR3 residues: CATSVAYEQFF. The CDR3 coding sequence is TGTGCCACCAGTGTGGCGTATGAGCAGTTCTTC.

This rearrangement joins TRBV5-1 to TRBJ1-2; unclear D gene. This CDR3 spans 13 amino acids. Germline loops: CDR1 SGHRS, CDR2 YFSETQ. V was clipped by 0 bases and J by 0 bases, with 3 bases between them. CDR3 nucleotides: TGCGCCAGCAGCTTGGGAGCTAACTATGGCTACACCTTC. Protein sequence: CASSLGANYGYTF.

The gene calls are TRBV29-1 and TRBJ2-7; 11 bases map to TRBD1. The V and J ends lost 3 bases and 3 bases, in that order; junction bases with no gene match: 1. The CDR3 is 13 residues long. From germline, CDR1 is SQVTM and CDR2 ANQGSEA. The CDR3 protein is CSVEGTGGYEQYF. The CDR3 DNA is TGCAGCGTTGAGGGGACAGGGGGCTACGAGCAGTACTTC.

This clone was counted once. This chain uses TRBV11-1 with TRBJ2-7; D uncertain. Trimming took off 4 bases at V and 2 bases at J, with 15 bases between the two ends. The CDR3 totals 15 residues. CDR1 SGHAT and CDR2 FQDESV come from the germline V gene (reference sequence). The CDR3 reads CASSSRTAGPYEQYF. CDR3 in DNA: TGTGCCAGCAGCTCGAGGACGGCTGGCCCCTACGAGCAGTACTTC.

In DNA, the CDR3 is TGTGCCAGCACGAACAGTCACGAGCAGTACTTC. Its protein is CASTNSHEQYF. The genes are TRBV7-2 and TRBJ2-7; D is undetermined. V was cut by 7 bases and J by 5 bases, with 9 bases left in between. This CDR3 region has 11 residues. Germline V gene sequence: CDR1 SGHTA, CDR2 FQGNSA.

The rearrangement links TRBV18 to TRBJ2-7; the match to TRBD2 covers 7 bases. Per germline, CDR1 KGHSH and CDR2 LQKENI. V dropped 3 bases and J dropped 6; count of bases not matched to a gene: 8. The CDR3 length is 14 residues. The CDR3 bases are TGTGCCAGCTCACCGTGGGGGGGAATCGGCGAGCAGTACTTC. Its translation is CASSPWGGIGEQYF.

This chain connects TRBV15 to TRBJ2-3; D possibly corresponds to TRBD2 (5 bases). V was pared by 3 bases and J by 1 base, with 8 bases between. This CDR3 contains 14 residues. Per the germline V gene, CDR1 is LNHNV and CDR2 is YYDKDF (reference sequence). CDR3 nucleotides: TGTGCCACCAGCAGTCAGAGGGGCACAGATACGCAGTATTTT. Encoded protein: CATSSQRGTDTQYF.

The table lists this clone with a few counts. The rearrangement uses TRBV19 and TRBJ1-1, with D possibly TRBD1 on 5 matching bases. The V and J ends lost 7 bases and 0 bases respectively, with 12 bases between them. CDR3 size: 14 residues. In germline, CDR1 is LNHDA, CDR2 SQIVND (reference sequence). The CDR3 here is CASKTVNMNTEAFF. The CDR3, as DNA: TGTGCCAGTAAGACAGTAAACATGAACACTGAAGCTTTCTTT.

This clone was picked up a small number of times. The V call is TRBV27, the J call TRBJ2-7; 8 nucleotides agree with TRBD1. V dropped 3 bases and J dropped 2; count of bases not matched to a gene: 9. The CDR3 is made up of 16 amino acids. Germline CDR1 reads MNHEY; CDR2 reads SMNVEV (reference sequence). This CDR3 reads CASSFRQGPPPYEQYF. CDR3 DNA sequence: TGTGCCAGCAGTTTTCGACAGGGGCCTCCCCCCTACGAGCAGTACTTC.

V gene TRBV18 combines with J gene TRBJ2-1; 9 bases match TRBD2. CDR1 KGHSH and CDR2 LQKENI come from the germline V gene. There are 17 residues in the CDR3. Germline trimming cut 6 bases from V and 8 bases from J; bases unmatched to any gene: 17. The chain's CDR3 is CASSPLEASGDLDEQFF. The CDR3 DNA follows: TGTGCCAGCTCCCCCCTTGAAGCTAGCGGGGACCTAGATGAGCAGTTCTTC.

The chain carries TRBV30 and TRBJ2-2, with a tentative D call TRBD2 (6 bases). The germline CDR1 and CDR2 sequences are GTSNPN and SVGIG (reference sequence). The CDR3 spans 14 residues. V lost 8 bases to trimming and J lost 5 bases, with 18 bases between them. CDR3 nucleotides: TGTGCCCGGGGGTACGGCACAGGAACCGGGGAGCTGTTTTTT. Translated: CARGYGTGTGELFF.

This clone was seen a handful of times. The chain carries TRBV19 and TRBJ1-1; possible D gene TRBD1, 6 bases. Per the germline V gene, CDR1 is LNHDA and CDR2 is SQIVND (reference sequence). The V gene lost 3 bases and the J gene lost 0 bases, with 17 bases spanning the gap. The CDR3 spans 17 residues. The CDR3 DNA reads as TGTGCCAGTAGTATTTCCCGGGACAAGAAAGTGAACACTGAAGCTTTCTTT. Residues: CASSISRDKKVNTEAFF. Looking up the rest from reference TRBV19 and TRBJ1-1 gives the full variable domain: DGGITQSPKYLFRKEGQNVTLSCEQNLNHDAMYWYRQDPGQGLRLIYYSQIVNDFQKGDIAEGYSVSREKKESFPLTVTSAQKNPTAFYLCASSISRDKKVNTEAFFGQGTRLTVV.

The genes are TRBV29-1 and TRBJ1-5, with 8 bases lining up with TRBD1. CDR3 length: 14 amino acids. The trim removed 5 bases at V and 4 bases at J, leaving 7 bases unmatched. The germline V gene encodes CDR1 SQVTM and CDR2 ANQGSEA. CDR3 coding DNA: TGCAGCGTTTCCGGGACAGGCTCAAATCAGCCCCAGCATTTT. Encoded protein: CSVSGTGSNQPQHF.

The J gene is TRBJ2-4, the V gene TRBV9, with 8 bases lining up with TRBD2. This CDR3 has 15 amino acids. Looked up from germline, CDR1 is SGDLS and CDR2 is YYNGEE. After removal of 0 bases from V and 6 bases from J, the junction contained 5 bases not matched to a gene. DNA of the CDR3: TGTGCCAGCAGCGTAGCGGGAGGGCCGTCAAACATTCAGTACTTC. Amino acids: CASSVAGGPSNIQYF.

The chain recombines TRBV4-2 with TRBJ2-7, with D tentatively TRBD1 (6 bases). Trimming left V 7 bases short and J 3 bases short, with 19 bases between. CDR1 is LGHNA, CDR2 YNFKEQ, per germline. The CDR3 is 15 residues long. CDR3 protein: CASTPRTRGDYEQYF. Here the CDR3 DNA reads TGTGCCAGCACTCCCCGGACCAGGGGCGACTACGAGCAGTACTTC.

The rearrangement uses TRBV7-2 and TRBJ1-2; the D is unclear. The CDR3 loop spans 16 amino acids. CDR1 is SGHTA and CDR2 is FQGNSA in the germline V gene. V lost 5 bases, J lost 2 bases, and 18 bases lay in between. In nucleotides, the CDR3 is TGTGCCAGCAGCCCGATGGGCCCGGGCCCCAACTATGGCTACACCTTC. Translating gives CASSPMGPGPNYGYTF.

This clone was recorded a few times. For the CDR3, the DNA is TGCGCCAGCAGCCAAGGCCCCGGGACTAGGGAAGGGACCCAGTACTTC. Protein: CASSQGPGTREGTQYF. The chain links TRBV4-1 to TRBJ2-5; 8 nucleotides match TRBD2. The germline V gene encodes CDR1 MGHRA and CDR2 YSYEKL. The J segment lost 7 bases and the V segment lost 1 base, leaving 11 bases of the junction unmatched. The CDR3 is 16 amino acids.

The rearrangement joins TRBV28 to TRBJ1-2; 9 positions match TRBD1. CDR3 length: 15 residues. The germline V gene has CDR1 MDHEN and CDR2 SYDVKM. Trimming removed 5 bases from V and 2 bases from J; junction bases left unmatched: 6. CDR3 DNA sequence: TGTGCCAGCAGTCCCGTGGGGACAGGGAACTATGGCTACACCTTC. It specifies CASSPVGTGNYGYTF.

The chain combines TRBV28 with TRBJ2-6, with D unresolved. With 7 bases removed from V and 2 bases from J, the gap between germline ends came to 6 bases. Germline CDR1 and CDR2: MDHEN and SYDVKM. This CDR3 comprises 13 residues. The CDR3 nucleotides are TGTGCCAGCACGGTAGCTGGGGCCAACGTCCTGACTTTC. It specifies CASTVAGANVLTF.